Listed below are T cell receptor beta chains from one sample, sequenced in a study of T cell responses to AZD1222 COVID-19 vaccine. The method was immunoSEQ multiplex PCR; TCRdb's version includes in-frame clones alone and lacks a portion of them. The sample carries 95,000 to 150,000 clones, 75% to 90% recorded once. The specimen was peripheral blood, collected on day 0 of MenACWY control vaccination. These receptors all come from an adult in good health. Both conserved end residues are part of each CDR3. D genes are given only for firm matches. Some rows have no size entry. The others give once, few or many, or a class for an expanded clone.

abundance	v_gene	j_gene	d_gene	CDR3aa
.	TRBV5-4	TRBJ1-2	.	CASSLADRPVKGYTF
.	TRBV7-9	TRBJ2-1	TRBD2	CASSPQGRLAGAYNEQFF
.	TRBV7-9	TRBJ1-4	.	CASSFRRDNEKLFF
.	TRBV6-6	TRBJ1-5	.	CASSLRALGGNQPQHF
.	TRBV6-5	TRBJ2-2	.	CASRRTGFGELFF
.	TRBV4-2	TRBJ1-4	.	CASSQWGEKLFF
.	TRBV6-5	TRBJ2-7	.	CASTRGQSYEQYF
.	TRBV7-9	TRBJ2-7	.	CASSLYGEVEEQYF
few	TRBV7-2	TRBJ2-5	.	CASSLVEGETQYF
.	TRBV5-1	TRBJ1-2	.	CASSSRTANYGYTF
few	TRBV10-3	TRBJ1-1	.	CAISLSPDTEAFF
.	TRBV7-9	TRBJ2-7	.	CASGRTNYEQYF
.	TRBV10-3	TRBJ2-3	TRBD2	CAISASGGRTDTQYF
few	TRBV19	TRBJ2-7	TRBD2	CASPPGLADYEQYF
.	TRBV2	TRBJ2-2	TRBD2	CASKISGTSGASNTGELFF
.	TRBV3-1/TRBV3-2	TRBJ2-1	TRBD2	CASSQERTSGSILDEQFF
.	TRBV6-5	TRBJ1-1	.	CASSRMNTEAFF
.	TRBV6-5	TRBJ1-2	.	CASKSQGNLNYGYTF
.	TRBV6-5	TRBJ2-5	TRBD2	CASSPLRTSWETQYF
.	TRBV13	TRBJ2-1	.	CASSRGGLASYNEQFF
.	TRBV29-1	TRBJ1-2	.	CSARRGPSEGYTF
.	TRBV11-2	TRBJ1-2	.	CASSLDSGSNGYGYTF
.	TRBV27	TRBJ2-7	.	CASSLGRVTYEQYF
once	TRBV30	TRBJ1-2	.	CAWDRNYGYTF
.	TRBV5-6	TRBJ2-3	.	CASSLRSRATTDTQYF
.	TRBV5-6	TRBJ2-7	.	CASSWTTPPYEQYF
.	TRBV2	TRBJ1-5	.	CASSPAASNQPQHF
.	TRBV9	TRBJ2-2	.	CASSLIDRPTGELFF
.	TRBV10-3	TRBJ1-2	TRBD1	CAIRDGQGFNYGYTF
few	TRBV18	TRBJ2-5	.	CASSPFSETQYF
.	TRBV5-6	TRBJ2-7	.	CASSLAPTDEQYF
once	TRBV27	TRBJ1-2	TRBD1	CASSGSTGNDGYTF
.	TRBV11-2	TRBJ2-7	.	CASSTRPQGLWEQYF
.	TRBV9	TRBJ2-1	.	CASSVASLASYNEQFF
few	TRBV11-2	TRBJ2-7	.	CASSSSPTEQYF
.	TRBV6-5	TRBJ2-1	.	CASSDRTRAYNEQFF
few	TRBV10-2	TRBJ2-7	.	CASSEEGAGPYEQYF
.	TRBV2	TRBJ1-1	.	CASSTRGTEAFF